This passage covers 24 T cell receptor beta chains from one sample sequenced in a study of CD8 T cells in Susac syndrome. RNA totalling roughly 0.5 to 1 ug underwent reverse transcription with random hexamers. One entry per CDR3 protein, called by TCRdb with MiXCR from the immunoSEQ multiplex PCR reads. This table has a few hundred thousand distinct CDR3 sequences, 95% appearing once. The sequencing input was CD4+ T cells from PBMCs. Every receptor here comes from a human donor with multiple sclerosis.

This clonotype was seen a single time. The J gene is TRBJ2-7, the V gene TRBV10-3; D may correspond to TRBD1 or TRBD2 (5 bases each). The CDR3 is made up of 15 amino acids. The V end lost 5 bases, the J end lost 0 bases, and 14 bases lay between the germline ends. Per germline, CDR1 ENHRY and CDR2 SYGVKD. CDR3 sequence reads: CAISPGTAFSYEQYF. In DNA form, the CDR3 reads TGTGCCATCAGTCCAGGGACGGCCTTCTCCTACGAGCAGTACTTC.

V usage is TRBV12-3 or TRBV12-4 and J usage is TRBJ1-2, with no clear D. Trimming shortened V by 3 bases and J by 4 bases, and 9 bases separated the two germline ends. The CDR3 extends over 13 amino acids. The CDR3 DNA reads as TGTGCCAGCAGTTTTCTGGAGGGCTATGGCTACACCTTC. Protein product: CASSFLEGYGYTF.

The V gene is TRBV9, the J gene TRBJ2-3; 10 nucleotides agree with TRBD1. The CDR3 has 15 amino acids. Germline loops: CDR1 SGDLS, CDR2 YYNGEE. V was clipped by 4 bases and J by 4 bases; unmatched bases: 6. CDR3 region: CASSSRTGGSDTQYF. The CDR3 DNA follows: TGTGCCAGCAGCTCGCGGACAGGGGGTTCAGATACGCAGTATTTT.

The chain has TRBV9 and TRBJ1-1, with D hard to call. CDR1 is SGDLS, CDR2 YYNGEE, per germline. CDR3 length: 13 residues. Deletions cut 0 bases from V and 4 bases from J, with 7 bases between. The CDR3 loop is CASSVAGTTEAFF. CDR3 nucleotides: TGTGCCAGCAGCGTAGCAGGCACCACTGAAGCTTTCTTT.

There are a few counts of this clonotype. The CDR3: CSARDREETQYF. In DNA, the CDR3 is TGCAGTGCTAGAGATCGGGAGGAGACCCAGTACTTC. V and J are TRBV20-1 and TRBJ2-5; weak D call: TRBD2 (6 bases). Germline CDR1 reads DFQATT; CDR2 reads SNEGSKA (reference sequence). This CDR3 has 12 amino acids. V was clipped by 0 bases and J by 5 bases, with 7 bases between them.

This chain connects TRBV9 to TRBJ2-1; weak D call: TRBD2 (6 bases). The V gene's germline CDR1 is SGDLS and CDR2 YYNGEE. The CDR3 sequence is 15 residues long. Trimming took off 0 bases at V and 7 bases at J, with 14 bases between the two ends. DNA of the CDR3: TGTGCCAGCAGCGTAGTATCCGCAGGGAGGAATGAGCAGTTCTTC. It is translated as CASSVVSAGRNEQFF.

The chain carries TRBV3-1 and TRBJ2-6; 8 nucleotides match TRBD1. This CDR3 is built from 16 residues. Looked up from germline, CDR1 is LGHDT and CDR2 is YNNKEL (reference sequence). V lost 8 bases to trimming and J lost 2 bases; unmatched junction nucleotides: 8. CDR3 in DNA: TGTGCCAGCCAGGGGGCGCGAGGCACTGGGGCCAACGTCCTGACTTTC. Its protein is CASQGARGTGANVLTF. The complete variable domain, with remaining parts taken from reference TRBV3-1 and TRBJ2-6, reads DTAVSQTPKYLVTQMGNDKSIKCEQNLGHDTMYWYKQDSKKFLKIMFSYNNKELIINETVPNRFSPKSPDKAHLNLHINSLELGDSAVYFCASQGARGTGANVLTFGAGSRLTVL.

The chain joins TRBV29-1 to TRBJ2-1; TRBD2 matches 13 bases. The CDR3 is made up of 13 amino acids. The junction had 2 bases not matched to a gene; V was cut back by 7 bases and J by 5 bases. Germline CDR1 is SQVTM and CDR2 is ANQGSEA. The DNA of the CDR3 is TGCAGCGCGGGACTAGCGGGGAACAATGAGCAGTTCTTC. This gives the protein CSAGLAGNNEQFF.

This chain joins TRBV3-1 and TRBJ1-2; 9 positions match TRBD1. The V segment lost 1 base and the J segment 4 bases; nucleotides outside the gene matches: 1. The CDR3 length is 14 residues. Germline CDR1 is LGHDT and CDR2 is YNNKEL (reference sequence). CDR3 bases: TGTGCCAGCAGCCAAGGGACAGGGGTCTATGGCTACACCTTC. It is translated as CASSQGTGVYGYTF.

This chain uses TRBV7-2 with TRBJ2-7; D unresolved. The CDR3 length is 17 residues. V was trimmed by 4 bases and J by 0 bases, leaving 19 bases between them. Germline CDR1 reads SGHTA; CDR2 reads FQGNSA. This CDR3 is CASSSRPPTVSSYEQYF. DNA of the CDR3: TGTGCCAGCAGCTCCCGACCTCCCACAGTATCCTCCTACGAGCAGTACTTC.

The chain links TRBV20-1 to TRBJ2-7, with D maybe TRBD2 (6 bases). The CDR3 runs to 15 residues. V was cut by 3 bases and J by 3 bases, with 18 bases left in between. Germline CDR1 and CDR2: DFQATT and SNEGSKA (reference sequence). As DNA, the CDR3 is TGCAGTGCTAGCGGGGGTCTCAACCCTGGCTACGAGCAGTACTTC. Amino acids: CSASGGLNPGYEQYF.

The chain carries TRBV7-9 and TRBJ2-7; the D call may be TRBD1 or TRBD2 (5 bases each). V was clipped by 5 bases and J by 3 bases, with 14 bases between them. CDR1 is SEHNR and CDR2 is FQNEAQ in the germline V gene (reference sequence). The length of the CDR3 is 14 residues. Written as DNA, the CDR3 is TGTGCCAGCAGCCAATCAGGGACGGGCTACGAGCAGTACTTC. Translating it yields CASSQSGTGYEQYF.

This chain uses TRBV29-1 with TRBJ1-3; 8 positions agree with TRBD1. J was trimmed by 4 bases and V by 6 bases; bases with no gene match: 5. Germline V gives CDR1 SQVTM, CDR2 ANQGSEA. This CDR3 has 13 residues. The CDR3 coding sequence is TGCAGCGTGAGGGCAGGGGGCGGAAACACCATATATTTT. Translation: CSVRAGGGNTIYF.

The chain carries TRBV6-6 and TRBJ1-2, with D hard to call. The V and J ends lost 4 bases and 2 bases respectively, with 8 bases between them. CDR1 MNHNY and CDR2 SVGAGI come from the germline V gene (reference sequence). The CDR3 sequence is 13 residues long. CDR3 sequence reads: CASSSPVNYGYTF. The CDR3 coding sequence is TGTGCCAGCAGTTCCCCGGTAAACTATGGCTACACCTTC.

This chain connects TRBV29-1 to TRBJ1-1, with D maybe TRBD1 (6 bases). CDR1 is SQVTM and CDR2 is ANQGSEA in the germline V gene. The CDR3 has 12 residues. Trimming removed 7 bases at V and 2 bases at J, with 11 bases between. DNA of the CDR3: TGCAGCGCCCGGGGGCCAAACACTGAAGCTTTCTTT. It codes for CSARGPNTEAFF.

The V gene is TRBV18, the J gene TRBJ2-7, with a weak D call TRBD1 (7 bases). This CDR3 is built from 15 residues. V lost 4 bases, J lost 3 bases, and 16 bases lay in between. Germline V CDR1 and CDR2: KGHSH, LQKENI. This CDR3 reads CASSRDLGQYYEQYF. The CDR3 DNA sequence: TGTGCCAGCTCACGGGACTTGGGACAGTACTACGAGCAGTACTTC.

J is TRBJ2-1 and V is TRBV15, with a weak D call TRBD2 (5 bases). The CDR3 contains 14 residues. Trimming took 5 bases from V and 5 from J, leaving 13 bases between them. Looked up from germline, CDR1 is LNHNV and CDR2 is YYDKDF (reference sequence). CDR3 in amino acids: CATSGRTGNNEQFF. CDR3 coding DNA: TGTGCCACCAGCGGCCGGACGGGAAACAATGAGCAGTTCTTC.

This chain uses TRBV28 with TRBJ2-7, with D tentatively TRBD1 or TRBD2 (6 bases each). Trimming took off 7 bases at V and 2 bases at J, with 15 bases between the two ends. The CDR3 is made up of 14 amino acids. Looked up from germline, CDR1 is MDHEN and CDR2 is SYDVKM. The CDR3 loop is CASTPVRDTYEQYF. In nucleotides, the CDR3 is TGTGCCAGCACCCCGGTGCGGGACACCTACGAGCAGTACTTC.

The chain uses TRBV28 and TRBJ2-7, with TRBD2 matching 15 bases. The CDR3 runs 16 residues. Germline CDR1 reads MDHEN; CDR2 reads SYDVKM. V trimming: 6 bases; J trimming: 5 bases; junction bases outside the gene matches: 8. The DNA of the CDR3 is TGTGCCAGCAGGGGACTAGCGGGAGGAACCCCCCACGAGCAGTACTTC. Protein: CASRGLAGGTPHEQYF.

This rearrangement joins TRBV28 to TRBJ1-1, with 7 bases that match TRBD1. V lost 3 bases to trimming and J lost 6 bases; unmatched junction nucleotides: 19. Germline V gives CDR1 MDHEN, CDR2 SYDVKM. The length of the CDR3 is 18 residues. The chain's CDR3 is CASSFRYSRAGGAPEAFF. The CDR3 DNA sequence: TGTGCCAGCAGTTTTCGGTATTCTCGGGCAGGGGGGGCCCCTGAAGCTTTCTTT.

The chain uses TRBV3-1 and TRBJ2-4; a possible D gene is TRBD1 (6 bases). The ends were cut back, 6 bases at V and 3 bases at J, with 15 bases in the middle. Germline lookup yields CDR1 LGHDT and CDR2 YNNKEL (reference sequence). This CDR3 is built from 15 residues. CDR3 coding DNA: TGTGCCAGCAGTCGGACCGGGACACTCAAAAACATTCAGTACTTC. It is translated as CASSRTGTLKNIQYF.

The rearrangement links TRBV7-9 to TRBJ1-4; no reliable D call. The ends were cut back, 3 bases at V and 1 base at J, with 6 bases in the middle. This CDR3 has 14 residues. Germline CDR1 reads SEHNR; CDR2 reads FQNEAQ (reference sequence). CDR3 DNA: TGTGCCAGCAGCTTGGCCCGAACTAATGAAAAACTGTTTTTT. Translation: CASSLARTNEKLFF.

The chain has TRBV21-1 and TRBJ2-7; the D call in the table, TRBD2, was not verified against the DNA. TRBV21-1 is noted as a pseudogene. The length of the CDR3 is 17 residues. CDR3 sequence: CASSKEPGTSGTYEQYF. CDR3 in DNA: TGTGCCAGCAGCAAAGAGCCCGGGACTAGCGGAACCTACGAGCAGTACTTC.

CDR3 sequence: CASRESGTFNQPQHF. The CDR3 nucleotides read TGTGCCAGCAGGGAGTCCGGGACGTTTAATCAGCCCCAGCATTTT. The chain employs TRBV6-5 and TRBJ1-5, with TRBD1 as a possible D gene (5 bases). The germline V and J ends were trimmed by 6 bases and 4 bases, with 16 bases remaining between them. Germline V gives CDR1 MNHEY, CDR2 SVGAGI. The CDR3 has 15 residues.